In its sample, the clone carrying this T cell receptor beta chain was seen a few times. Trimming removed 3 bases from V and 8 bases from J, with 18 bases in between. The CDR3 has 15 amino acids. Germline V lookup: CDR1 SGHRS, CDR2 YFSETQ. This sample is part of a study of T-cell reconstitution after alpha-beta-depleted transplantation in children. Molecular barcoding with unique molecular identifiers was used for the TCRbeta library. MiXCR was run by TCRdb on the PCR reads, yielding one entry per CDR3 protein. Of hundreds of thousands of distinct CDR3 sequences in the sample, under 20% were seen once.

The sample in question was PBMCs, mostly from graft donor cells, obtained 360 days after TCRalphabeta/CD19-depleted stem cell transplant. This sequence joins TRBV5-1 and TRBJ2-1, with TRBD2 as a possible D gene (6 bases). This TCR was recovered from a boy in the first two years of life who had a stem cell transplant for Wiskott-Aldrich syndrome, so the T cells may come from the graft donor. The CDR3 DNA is TGCGCCAGCAGCTCATCAACTAGCCGGTTGGATGAGCAGTTCTTC. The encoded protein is CASSSSTSRLDEQFF.